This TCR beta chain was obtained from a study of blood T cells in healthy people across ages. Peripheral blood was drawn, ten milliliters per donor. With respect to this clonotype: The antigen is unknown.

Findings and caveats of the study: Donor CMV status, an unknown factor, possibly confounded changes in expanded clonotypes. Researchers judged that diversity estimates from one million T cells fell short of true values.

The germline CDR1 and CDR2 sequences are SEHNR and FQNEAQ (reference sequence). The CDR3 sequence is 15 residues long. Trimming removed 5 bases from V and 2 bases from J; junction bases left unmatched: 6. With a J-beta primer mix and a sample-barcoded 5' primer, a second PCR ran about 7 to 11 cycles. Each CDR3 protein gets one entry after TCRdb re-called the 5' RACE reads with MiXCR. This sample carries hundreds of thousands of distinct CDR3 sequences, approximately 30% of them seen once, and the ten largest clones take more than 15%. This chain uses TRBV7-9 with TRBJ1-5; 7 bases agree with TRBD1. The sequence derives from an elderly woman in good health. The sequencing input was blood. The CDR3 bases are TGTGCCAGCAGCCCAAGCGGGACAGGCAATCAGCCCCAGCATTTT. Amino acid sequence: CASSPSGTGNQPQHF.